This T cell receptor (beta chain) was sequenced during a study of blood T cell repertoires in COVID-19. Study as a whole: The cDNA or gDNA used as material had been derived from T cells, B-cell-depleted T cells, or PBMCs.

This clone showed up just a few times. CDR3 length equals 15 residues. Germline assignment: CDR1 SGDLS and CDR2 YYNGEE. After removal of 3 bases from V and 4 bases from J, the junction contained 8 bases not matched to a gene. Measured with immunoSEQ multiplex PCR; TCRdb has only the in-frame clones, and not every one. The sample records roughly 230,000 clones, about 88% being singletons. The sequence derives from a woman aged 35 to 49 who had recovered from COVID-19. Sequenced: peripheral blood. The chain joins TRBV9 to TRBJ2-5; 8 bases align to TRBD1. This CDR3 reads CASSAWTGMSETQYF. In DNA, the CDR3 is TGTGCCAGCAGCGCTTGGACAGGGATGTCAGAGACCCAGTACTTC.